The TCR beta chain described here comes from a study of T cells after posttransplantation cyclophosphamide. Busulfan-fludarabine conditioning, marrow transplant, and cyclophosphamide on days +3 and +4 were administered. This clone came up a few times. Profiled with immunoSEQ multiplex PCR; TCRdb holds only in-frame clones, not every one. The table shows some 37,000 clones, with about 77% occurring only once. Germline CDR1 reads SGHNT; CDR2 reads YENEEA. The germline V and J ends were trimmed by 5 bases and 4 bases, with 11 bases remaining between them. This CDR3 is 13 amino acids long. The clonotype comes from a female patient in her 40s who received an allogeneic stem cell transplant from a related donor, was CMV-positive, and had no GVHD. These T cells may partly come from the graft donor. The rearrangement joins TRBV11-3 to TRBJ1-1; D is possibly TRBD1 (5 bases). The specimen comprised CD4+ T cells sorted from blood, sampled around 2,000 days after a stem cell transplant with posttransplant cyclophosphamide. The CDR3 region is CASSRAGGTEAFF. The DNA of the CDR3 is TGTGCCAGCAGCCGTGCCGGGGGCACTGAAGCTTTCTTT.